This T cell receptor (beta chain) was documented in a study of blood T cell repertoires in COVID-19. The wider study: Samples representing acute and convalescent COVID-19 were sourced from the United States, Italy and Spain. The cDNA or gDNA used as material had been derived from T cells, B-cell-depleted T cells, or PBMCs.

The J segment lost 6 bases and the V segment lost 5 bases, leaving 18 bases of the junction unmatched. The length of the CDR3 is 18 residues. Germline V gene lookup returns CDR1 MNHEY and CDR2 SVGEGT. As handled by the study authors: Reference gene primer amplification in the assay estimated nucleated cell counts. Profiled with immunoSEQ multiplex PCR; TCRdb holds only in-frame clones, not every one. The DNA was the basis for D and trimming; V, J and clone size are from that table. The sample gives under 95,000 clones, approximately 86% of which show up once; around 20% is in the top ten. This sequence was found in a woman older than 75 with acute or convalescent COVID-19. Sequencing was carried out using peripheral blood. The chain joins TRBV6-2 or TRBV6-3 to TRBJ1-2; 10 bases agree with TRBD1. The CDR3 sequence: CASSLRPGQGSKGDGYTF. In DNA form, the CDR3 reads TGTGCCAGCAGTCTACGCCCGGGACAGGGGAGTAAGGGTGATGGCTACACCTTC.